The T cell receptor (beta chain) described here comes from a study of control samples from healthy donors and cancer patients. The ends were cut back, 3 bases at V and 4 bases at J, with 19 bases in the middle. The CDR3 runs 16 residues. From germline, CDR1 is DFQATT and CDR2 SNEGSKA (reference sequence). The table came from immunoSEQ multiplex PCR; TCRdb's copy has only in-frame clones and leaves some out. The repertoire consists of tens of thousands of clones, with around 94% occurring once and the leading ten covering roughly 0.8%. V usage is TRBV20-1 and J usage is TRBJ1-5; D uncertain. Specimen: PBMCs. This receptor was identified in a young man with colorectal cancer. The CDR3 sequence: CSASIRPADQNQPQHF. The CDR3 region has the DNA TGCAGTGCTAGTATCAGGCCAGCGGATCAAAATCAGCCCCAGCATTTT.